The sequence of this T cell receptor (beta chain) was determined in a study of cytotoxic CD8 clonotypes in ibrutinib-treated CLL. Whole-study context: Researchers reported about 10 relapsed/refractory and roughly 14 treatment-naive patients, 17 of them IGHV unmutated. Study-wide findings and caveats: Sustained-remission patients were sampled at different times than progressing patients were.

As to this clone: No antigen is known for it.

The CDR3 is 15 amino acids. Trimming stripped 2 bases from V and 5 bases from J, with 12 bases between. The germline V gene encodes CDR1 LNHDA and CDR2 SQIVND (reference sequence). Cryopreserved PBMCs were the source of approximately 2 micrograms of genomic DNA, which went to TCR beta libraries. The assay was immunoSEQ multiplex PCR, and TCRdb's table has in-frame clones only and misses some. The sample has hundreds of thousands of clones, 70% seen once. The chain carries TRBV19 and TRBJ1-4; perhaps TRBD1 as D (5 bases). The sequence was obtained from a human donor with chronic lymphocytic leukemia. The sample was PBMCs, taken after 24 months of ibrutinib treatment. CDR3 bases: TGTGCCAGTAGTATACCCAGGGCTGGAAATGAAAAACTGTTTTTT. Protein sequence: CASSIPRAGNEKLFF. The full variable domain, rest sourced from reference TRBV19 and TRBJ1-4, is DGGITQSPKYLFRKEGQNVTLSCEQNLNHDAMYWYRQDPGQGLRLIYYSQIVNDFQKGDIAEGYSVSREKKESFPLTVTSAQKNPTAFYLCASSIPRAGNEKLFFGSGTQLSVL.